Following are 7 T cell receptor beta chains from one sample sequenced in a study of monozygotic twins with cystic fibrosis. TCRdb's copy holds only in-frame clones and misses some; the assay was immunoSEQ multiplex PCR. The sample includes 13,000 to 15,000 clones, 80% to 90% of them seen just once. Sequencing was performed on blood. These receptor sequences come from a boy aged 5-17 years with cystic fibrosis.

This clone showed up just once. This chain joins TRBV7-9 and TRBJ1-1, with D possibly being TRBD1 (5 bases). Per the germline V gene, CDR1 is SEHNR and CDR2 is FQNEAQ (reference sequence). The CDR3 runs to 14 residues. V was cut by 9 bases and J by 6 bases, with 20 bases left in between. The CDR3 DNA reads as TGTGCCAGTACCCCTAGGTGGTCACAGGCTGAAGCTTTCTTT. Translating gives CASTPRWSQAEAFF.

The rearrangement joins TRBV6-1 to TRBJ1-1, with D hard to call. Trimming took 4 bases from V and 11 from J, leaving 11 bases between them. The CDR3 sequence is 11 residues long. Germline CDR1 reads MNHNS; CDR2 reads SASEGT. The CDR3 DNA reads as TGTGCCAGCAGTGCAGTCCTGGGGGCTTTCTTT. Residues: CASSAVLGAFF.

This clone has only a few counts. This sequence joins TRBV14 and TRBJ1-5, with D maybe TRBD1 (5 bases). V gave up 1 base and J gave up 7 bases, with 8 bases separating them. The V gene's germline CDR1 is SGHDN and CDR2 FVKESK. This CDR3 is built from 13 residues. The CDR3 is CASSQGGEQPQHF. The CDR3 coding sequence is TGTGCCAGCAGCCAAGGGGGCGAACAGCCCCAGCATTTT. The variable domain in full, completed from reference TRBV14 and TRBJ1-5, reads EAGVTQFPSHSVIEKGQTVTLRCDPISGHDNLYWYRRVMGKEIKFLLHFVKESKQDESGMPNNRFLAERTGGTYSTLKVQPAELEDSGVYFCASSQGGEQPQHFGDGTRLSIL.

The CDR3 nucleotides read TGTGCCAGCAGCTTAGATGAAGAGACCCAGTACTTC. Translated, it gives CASSLDEETQYF. The chain links TRBV11-1 to TRBJ2-5; D ambiguous. The CDR3 is 12 residues long. Germline V gives CDR1 SGHAT, CDR2 FQDESV (reference sequence). The V and J ends lost 1 base and 3 bases respectively, with 3 bases between them.

In its sample, this clone was seen once. This chain joins TRBV5-1 and TRBJ1-2; D may be TRBD1 (5 bases). V shed 1 base and J shed 2 bases, with 9 bases lying between them. This CDR3 contains 14 residues. Germline CDR1 reads SGHRS; CDR2 reads YFSETQ. The CDR3 reads CASSLLAGNYGYTF. The DNA for the CDR3 is TGCGCCAGCAGCTTGTTGGCAGGGAACTATGGCTACACCTTC.

This sequence joins TRBV7-9 and TRBJ2-2, with 9 bases that match TRBD2. This CDR3 has 13 residues. Germline V gives CDR1 SEHNR, CDR2 FQNEAQ (reference sequence). V lost 9 bases to trimming and J lost 7 bases; unmatched junction nucleotides: 6. CDR3 region: CASRGLAGGELFF. The CDR3 DNA is TGTGCCAGTCGGGGACTAGCTGGCGGGGAGCTGTTTTTT.

The chain joins TRBV4-2 to TRBJ2-3, with 13 bases fitting TRBD2. The V and J ends lost 1 base and 3 bases, in that order; junction bases with no gene match: 4. The CDR3 runs to 17 residues. In germline, CDR1 is LGHNA, CDR2 YNFKEQ. The CDR3 sequence: CASSQGTSGSATDTQYF. CDR3 in DNA: TGTGCCAGCAGCCAAGGGACTAGCGGGAGTGCAACAGATACGCAGTATTTT.